This T cell receptor (beta chain) was identified in a study of shared clonotypes between healthy human individuals. Findings and caveats of the study: When compared with the clonotypes that were shared by all four sorted-subset donors, the non-shared clonotypes turned out to have lower generation probabilities.

To note about this clone: Antigen unknown.

Trimming left V 3 bases short and J 7 bases short, with 15 bases between. CDR3 length: 14 residues. From germline, CDR1 is SGHTA and CDR2 FQGTGA. The CD4+ fraction was divided into a CD45RA+ naive subset and a CD45RA-negative memory subset. Researchers divided each subset's genomic DNA evenly across several immunoSEQ plates. Data came from immunoSEQ multiplex PCR; TCRdb stores just in-frame clones and leaves some out. The sample carries roughly 1,500,000 clones, about 98.5% recorded once. The sequenced sample consisted of naive CD4+ T cells sorted from blood. Subset: CD45RA+ positively selected. The sequence came from a man aged 30-40 years in good health. The V call is TRBV7-3, the J call TRBJ2-5, with D possibly being TRBD1 (5 bases). The CDR3 sequence: CASSFDSAKGTQYF. The CDR3 bases are TGTGCCAGCAGCTTTGACAGCGCCAAAGGGACCCAGTACTTC.